The clone carrying this T cell receptor (beta chain) occurred a few times. The antigen is unknown. The germline CDR1 and CDR2 sequences are MDHEN and SYDVKM. CDR3 length: 15 residues. V dropped 6 bases and J dropped 5 bases, with 19 bases sitting between them. These data belong to a study of beta chain features in type 1 diabetes. Points from the study as a whole: Any HLA effect on TCRB rearrangement was left unresolved by small sub-analyses. In the patient group, naive, central memory and Treg TCRB repertoires seemed more alike than in the healthy donor group. Type 1 diabetes patients showed a moderate but significant shortening of TCRB CDR3s in all four CD4+ subsets. Fewer insertions but more deletions were seen at VDJ junctions in type 1 diabetes patients.

All of the isolated RNA was reverse transcribed, so expressed TCRB transcripts were sequenced. Reads from naive, central memory and regulatory T cell samples averaged approximately 3.4 million. The assay was immunoSEQ multiplex PCR, and TCRdb's table has in-frame clones only and misses some. The repertoire includes about 190,000 clones, roughly 8% of them detected once, and about 0.9% sits in the top ten. The TCR sequence derives from a woman in her forties with type 1 diabetes. The material sequenced was central memory CD4+ T cells from blood. The chain uses TRBV28 and TRBJ1-2; TRBD1 might be the D (6 bases). The CDR3 DNA follows: TGTGCCAGCAGCAGGATTACCGGGACAAATTATGGCTACACCTTC. This translates into CASSRITGTNYGYTF.